This entry lists 13 T cell receptor beta chains sequenced from one sample in a study of vaccination and CD4 T cells after COVID-19. Oncomine TCR Beta short-read sequencing was applied to DNA from cultured CD4+ T cells. TCRdb reanalysed the PCR reads using MiXCR and keeps one entry per CDR3 protein. The top ten hold roughly a third of the sample, which has 15,000 or so distinct CDR3 sequences, around 55% seen once. Treatment reported: roughly 10-day PBMC culture with coronavirus spike peptide pools or control peptides (ViraFEST assay). These receptors' targets are unknown. Here the sequenced sample was cultured CD4+ T cells from blood, taken after SARS-CoV-2 vaccination. These receptors were obtained from a human donor with COVID-19.

The gene calls are TRBV20-1 and TRBJ2-3; 11 nucleotides line up with TRBD2. The V gene's germline CDR1 is DFQATT and CDR2 SNEGSKA (reference sequence). V gave up 1 base and J gave up 1 base; unmatched junction bases: 4. The length of the CDR3 is 16 residues. The CDR3, as DNA: TGCAGTGCTAGAGGCCCGACTAGCGGGGGCACAGATACGCAGTATTTT. Its translation is CSARGPTSGGTDTQYF.

The chain links TRBV7-2 to TRBJ1-5; perhaps TRBD1 as D (5 bases). This CDR3 is built from 13 residues. The germline CDR1 and CDR2 sequences are SGHTA and FQGNSA. Trimming removed 3 bases at V and 4 bases at J, with 7 bases between. This chain's CDR3 is CASSFGGNQPQHF. DNA of the CDR3: TGTGCCAGCAGCTTCGGGGGTAATCAGCCCCAGCATTTT.

The chain couples TRBV6-2 or TRBV6-3 to TRBJ2-3; D call uncertain. This CDR3 is built from 16 residues. The germline CDR1 and CDR2 sequences are MNHEY and SVGEGT. V gave up 6 bases and J gave up 6 bases, with 22 bases separating them. The CDR3 bases are TGTGCCAGCAGCTACCTAGACGGCCCGATCGAGGATACGCAGTATTTT. It yields the protein CASSYLDGPIEDTQYF.

The chain combines TRBV20-1 with TRBJ1-1, with unresolved D. This CDR3 contains 14 residues. In germline, CDR1 is DFQATT, CDR2 SNEGSKA (reference sequence). Trimming took 5 bases from V and 5 from J, leaving 18 bases between them. The CDR3 is CSARGAIGRTEAFF. The CDR3, as DNA: TGCAGTGCTCGCGGAGCCATCGGGCGGACTGAAGCTTTCTTT.

This rearrangement joins TRBV11-3 to TRBJ2-7; 8 nucleotides align to TRBD1. CDR1 is SGHNT and CDR2 is YENEEA in the germline V gene. V dropped 5 bases and J dropped 3; count of bases not matched to a gene: 9. The CDR3 has 15 residues. The CDR3 spells CASSLRQGFGYEQYF. The CDR3 nucleotides read TGTGCCAGCAGCCTCCGACAGGGGTTTGGCTACGAGCAGTACTTC.

This clonotype was found a few times. The chain links TRBV6-1 to TRBJ1-5; TRBD1 might be the D (5 bases). CDR1 MNHNS and CDR2 SASEGT come from the germline V gene. V lost 6 bases and J lost 5, with 14 bases in between. The CDR3 is 14 residues long. The CDR3 DNA reads TGTGCCAGCAGGGTCACATCGGGGGATCAGCCCCAGCATTTT. The encoded protein is CASRVTSGDQPQHF.

The chain recombines TRBV12-3 or TRBV12-4 with TRBJ1-1, with TRBD1 matching over 9 bases. The CDR3 covers 14 residues. Trimming cost V 6 bases and J 3 bases; bases outside gene matches: 5. In nucleotides, the CDR3 is TGTGCCAGCAGGCGTACAGGGGGCGACACTGAAGCTTTCTTT. Translated, it gives CASRRTGGDTEAFF.

This rearrangement joins TRBV5-1 to TRBJ2-7, with D possibly TRBD2 on 5 matching bases. Trimming pared 0 bases from V and 3 bases from J, leaving 10 bases between. Germline V CDR1 and CDR2: SGHRS, YFSETQ. The CDR3 extends over 14 amino acids. The CDR3 coding sequence is TGCGCCAGCAGCTTGGAAGGACTGAACTACGAGCAGTACTTC. Translating it yields CASSLEGLNYEQYF.

This clonotype was observed a few times. This chain links TRBV24-1 with TRBJ2-2; TRBD2 matches 8 bases. This CDR3 region has 16 residues. Trimming at V came to 3 bases and at J to 5 bases, leaving 7 bases not matched to a gene. Germline-derived CDR1 and CDR2 are KGHDR and SFDVKD. The CDR3: CATSDRPSGGTGELFF. CDR3 in DNA: TGTGCCACCAGTGATCGGCCGAGCGGGGGAACCGGGGAGCTGTTTTTT.

The genes are TRBV6-2 or TRBV6-3 and TRBJ2-6; TRBD1 or TRBD2 may be the D gene (5 bases each). V was clipped by 5 bases and J by 1 base, with 21 bases between them. This CDR3 is 19 amino acids long. Germline lookup yields CDR1 MNHEY and CDR2 SVGEGT. As DNA, the CDR3 is TGTGCCAGCAGTACCTTTCGTGGGACCAGGCAATCTGGGGCCAACGTCCTGACTTTC. Its protein product is CASSTFRGTRQSGANVLTF.

The chain joins TRBV11-3 to TRBJ2-5; TRBD2 matches at 14 bases. The ends lost 8 bases at V and 5 bases at J; junction bases unmatched: 10. The germline gives CDR1 SGHNT, CDR2 YENEEA. The CDR3 extends over 16 amino acids. CDR3 sequence: CASLPGLAGAKETQYF. The CDR3 DNA follows: TGTGCCAGCCTTCCGGGACTAGCGGGGGCGAAGGAGACCCAGTACTTC.

V usage is TRBV20-1 and J usage is TRBJ2-1; D is unclear. CDR1 DFQATT and CDR2 SNEGSKA come from the germline V gene (reference sequence). The CDR3 totals 12 residues. V lost 2 bases and J 8 bases, leaving 10 bases between the germline ends. The CDR3 coding sequence is TGCAGTGCTAGAAGGGATCTCCATGAGCAGTTCTTC. This codes for CSARRDLHEQFF.

This clonotype showed up just a few times. This chain uses TRBV7-2 with TRBJ1-6; the match to TRBD1 covers 10 bases. Trimming took 4 bases from V and 10 from J; bases not matched to a gene: 7. Per germline, CDR1 SGHTA and CDR2 FQGNSA. The CDR3 runs 15 residues. CDR3 bases: TGTGCCAGCAGCTCCGAGGGACAGGGGCTGTCACCCCTCCACTTT. It is translated as CASSSEGQGLSPLHF. The whole variable domain, filled in from reference TRBV7-2 and TRBJ1-6, reads GAGVSQSPSNKVTEKGKDVELRCDPISGHTALYWYRQSLGQGLEFLIYFQGNSAPDKSGLPSDRFSAERTGGSVSTLTIQRTQQEDSAVYLCASSSEGQGLSPLHFGNGTRLTVT.